This T cell receptor beta chain was identified during a study of cytomegalovirus exposure and HLA in healthy donors. Trimming at V came to 5 bases and at J to 3 bases, leaving 6 bases not matched to a gene. CDR3 length: 15 residues. Germline lookup yields CDR1 SGHTA and CDR2 FQGNSA. As for this clone: Its antigen is not identified.

Study findings and constraints: Per published reports, the classifier diagnosed cytomegalovirus status with high specificity and sensitivity. The study designated around 150 TCR beta chains cytomegalovirus-associated.

Profiling relied on immunoSEQ multiplex PCR, and the TCRdb table lists in-frame clones only, not all of them. The repertoire includes around 60,000 clones, approximately 94% of them detected once, and 4% to 5.5% sits in the top ten. This TCR came from a man aged 18 to 35 in good health and CMV-seropositive. This rearrangement joins TRBV7-2 to TRBJ1-5, with 8 bases identical to TRBD1. Material: PBMCs. The CDR3 DNA reads as TGTGCCAGCAGCCTATGGACAGGGCCCAATCAGCCCCAGCATTTT. It specifies CASSLWTGPNQPQHF.